A selection of T cell receptor beta chains follows, all from one sample in a study of T-cell reconstitution after alpha-beta-depleted transplantation in children. TCRdb itself ran the PCR reads through MiXCR, one entry per CDR3 protein. Here the sample spans about 540,000 distinct CDR3 sequences, around 17% being singletons. The sample here was PBMCs from the stem cell graft donor, taken from the stem cell graft. The receptors stem from a human donor who donated a stem cell graft to a child with acute lymphoblastic leukemia. CDR3s include the opening cysteine and the closing phenylalanine or tryptophan. Fields, in order: V gene, clone size, J gene, D gene, CDR3 length, CDR3 protein, CDR3 DNA. The D gene is left open where the match is weak. Size tells how often a clone was seen (once, few, many) or the class of an expanded clone, and some rows leave it out.

V: TRBV5-1; size: -; J: TRBJ2-1; D: TRBD2; length: 19; CDR3: CASSPGASGRAGVIDEQFF; DNA: TGCGCCAGCAGCCCGGGAGCTAGCGGGAGGGCCGGGGTCATTGATGAGCAGTTCTTC
V: TRBV5-1; size: few; J: TRBJ1-3; D: -; length: 17; CDR3: CASSLVGDPSSGNTIYF; DNA: TGCGCCAGCAGCTTGGTCGGGGACCCTAGCTCTGGAAACACCATATATTTT
V: TRBV15; size: -; J: TRBJ2-3; D: TRBD2; length: 17; CDR3: CATSRDWTSGSQDTQYF; DNA: TGTGCCACCAGCAGAGATTGGACTAGCGGGAGTCAAGATACGCAGTATTTT
V: TRBV12-3/TRBV12-4; size: -; J: TRBJ2-5; D: TRBD2; length: 19; CDR3: CASSPGLAGGPEARETQYF; DNA: TGTGCCAGCAGTCCGGGACTAGCGGGAGGGCCGGAGGCGAGGGAGACCCAGTACTTC
V: TRBV13; size: few; J: TRBJ1-5; D: -; length: 13; CDR3: CASSLGRFQPQHF; DNA: TGTGCCAGCAGCTTAGGCCGTTTTCAGCCCCAGCATTTT
V: TRBV19; size: -; J: TRBJ2-7; D: -; length: 13; CDR3: CASRSPSGYEQYF; DNA: TGTGCCAGTAGATCCCCCAGCGGCTACGAGCAGTACTTC
V: TRBV5-1; size: -; J: TRBJ2-1; D: -; length: 12; CDR3: CASSIPAPQEFF; DNA: TGCGCCAGCAGCATCCCGGCGCCTCAGGAGTTCTTC
V: TRBV20-1; size: few; J: TRBJ1-3; D: -; length: 14; CDR3: CSALDRSSGNTIYF; DNA: TGCAGTGCCCTCGACAGGAGCTCTGGAAACACCATATATTTT
V: TRBV9; size: few; J: TRBJ1-6; D: TRBD1; length: 12; CDR3: CAGGTANSPLHF; DNA: TGTGCGGGGGGGACAGCCAATTCACCCCTCCACTTT
V: TRBV27; size: few; J: TRBJ2-3; D: -; length: 14; CDR3: CASSWGGEVDTQYF; DNA: TGTGCCAGCAGTTGGGGTGGTGAAGTAGATACGCAGTATTTT
V: TRBV10-3; size: few; J: TRBJ2-3; D: -; length: 14; CDR3: CAISEPGSTDTQYF; DNA: TGTGCCATCAGTGAGCCGGGATCCACAGATACGCAGTATTTT
V: TRBV7-2; size: -; J: TRBJ2-1; D: -; length: 15; CDR3: CASSWLGGAYNEQFF; DNA: TGTGCCAGCAGCTGGCTCGGCGGGGCCTACAATGAGCAGTTCTTC
V: TRBV4-2; size: few; J: TRBJ1-2; D: TRBD1; length: 16; CDR3: CASSQDPGQGGYGYTF; DNA: TGTGCCAGCAGCCAAGACCCGGGACAGGGTGGCTATGGCTACACCTTC
V: TRBV18; size: few; J: TRBJ2-1; D: -; length: 16; CDR3: CASLSTGDGVSDEQFF; DNA: TGTGCCAGCTTATCGACAGGAGATGGGGTCAGCGATGAGCAGTTCTTC
V: TRBV3-1; size: -; J: TRBJ2-1; D: TRBD2; length: 17; CDR3: CASSQQSRREAYNEQFF; DNA: TGTGCCAGCAGCCAACAATCCAGGCGGGAGGCCTACAATGAGCAGTTCTTC
V: TRBV5-6; size: few; J: TRBJ2-7; D: -; length: 13; CDR3: CASSPTGEYEQYF; DNA: TGTGCCAGCAGCCCGACGGGGGAGTACGAGCAGTACTTC